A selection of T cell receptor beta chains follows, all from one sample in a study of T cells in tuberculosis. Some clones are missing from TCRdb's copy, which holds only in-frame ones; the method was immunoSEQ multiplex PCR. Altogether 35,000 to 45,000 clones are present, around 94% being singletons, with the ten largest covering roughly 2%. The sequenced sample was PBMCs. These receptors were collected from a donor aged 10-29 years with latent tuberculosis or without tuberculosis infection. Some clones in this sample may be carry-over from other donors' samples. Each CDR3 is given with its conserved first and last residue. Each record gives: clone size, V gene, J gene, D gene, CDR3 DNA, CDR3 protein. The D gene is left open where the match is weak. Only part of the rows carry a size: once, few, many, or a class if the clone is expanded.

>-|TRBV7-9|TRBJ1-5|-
TGTGCCAGCAGCTTAGCAACTCCGTATAGCAATCAGCCCCAGCATTTT
CASSLATPYSNQPQHF
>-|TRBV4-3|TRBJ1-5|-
TGCGCCAGCAGCCAAGATAACGGGGGAAGCAATCAGCCCCAGCATTTT
CASSQDNGGSNQPQHF
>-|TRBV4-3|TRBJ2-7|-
TGCGCCAGCAGCCCCGATCCAGCAGGCTACGAGCAGTACTTC
CASSPDPAGYEQYF
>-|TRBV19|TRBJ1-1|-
TGTGCCAGTACCGACAGTACCAGGACTGAAGCTTTCTTT
CASTDSTRTEAFF
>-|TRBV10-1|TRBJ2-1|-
TGCGCCAGCAGTCCATCCCAATACAATGAGCAGTTCTTC
CASSPSQYNEQFF
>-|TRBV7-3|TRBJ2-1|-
TGTGCCAGCAGCTTACAGGGGCAGGCTGCGGAGCAGTTCTTC
CASSLQGQAAEQFF
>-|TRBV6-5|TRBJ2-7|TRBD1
TGTGCCAGCAGTTACGGGACAGGGTTTTACGAGCAGTACTTC
CASSYGTGFYEQYF
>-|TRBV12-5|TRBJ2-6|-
TGTGCTACAACGGGACAAAACTCTGGGGCCAACGTCCTGACTTTC
CATTGQNSGANVLTF
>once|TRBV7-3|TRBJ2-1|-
TGTGCCAGCAGCTTAACCAGGGGCTATGAGCAGTTCTTC
CASSLTRGYEQFF
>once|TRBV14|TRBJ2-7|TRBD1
TGTGCCAGCAGCCCACGACAGGGGGCTTTCTACGAGCAGTACTTC
CASSPRQGAFYEQYF
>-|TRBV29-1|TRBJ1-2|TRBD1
TGCAGCGTTGGCGGGACAGGGTTTAACTATGGCTACACCTTC
CSVGGTGFNYGYTF
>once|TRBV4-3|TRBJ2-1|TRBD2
TGCGCCAGCAGCTGGGGGGGGTACGCGGACAATGAGCAGTTCTTC
CASSWGGYADNEQFF
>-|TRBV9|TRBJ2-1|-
TGTGCCAGCAGCCCCCGATGGGGAGAGGTTTCGCGGGCCCATGAGCAGTTCTTC
CASSPRWGEVSRAHEQFF
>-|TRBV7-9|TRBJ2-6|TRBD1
TGTGCCAGCAGCTTGGACAGGGCTGGGGCCAACGTCCTGACTTTC
CASSLDRAGANVLTF
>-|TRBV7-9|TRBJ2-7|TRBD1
TGTGCCAGCAGCCACAGGGACAGGAGCGACGAGCAGTACTTC
CASSHRDRSDEQYF
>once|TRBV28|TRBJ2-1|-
TGTGCCAGCAGTTTACCGAGGGAGCAGTTCTTC
CASSLPREQFF
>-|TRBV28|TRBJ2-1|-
TGTGCCAGCAGGTCTGTAGAGGGTTTAAGGTTCTTC
CASRSVEGLRFF
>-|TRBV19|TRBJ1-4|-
TGTGCCAGTAGTATTGTGACGGGAACACGAGAACTGTTTTTT
CASSIVTGTRELFF
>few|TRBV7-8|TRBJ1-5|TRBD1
TGTGCCAGCAGCTTAGAGCGCAGGGGGCAAAATCAGCCCCAGCATTTT
CASSLERRGQNQPQHF
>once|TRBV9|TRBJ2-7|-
TGTGCCAGCAGCGTAGTTCCAGCGCCGAGCTCCTACGAGCAGTACTTC
CASSVVPAPSSYEQYF
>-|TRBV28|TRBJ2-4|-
TGTGCCAGCAGTTCGCCCCTGATAATACGCGAAAACATTCAGTACTTC
CASSSPLIIRENIQYF
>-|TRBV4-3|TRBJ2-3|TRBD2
TGCGCCAGCAGCCAAGATCAAGGGACTAGCGGGAGTACCGCAGATACGCAGTATTTT
CASSQDQGTSGSTADTQYF
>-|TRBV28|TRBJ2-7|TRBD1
TGTGCCAGCAGTCCCGGACAGGGCCACGAGCAGTACTTC
CASSPGQGHEQYF
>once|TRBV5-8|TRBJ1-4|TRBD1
TGTGCCAGCAGCGGGGACAGGGGCCGCAATGAAAAACTGTTTTTT
CASSGDRGRNEKLFF
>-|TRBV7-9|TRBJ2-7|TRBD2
TGTGCCAGCAGCCGGGAGGAAAATTACGAGCAGTACTTC
CASSREENYEQYF
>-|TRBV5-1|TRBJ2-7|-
TGCGCCAGCAGCTTGTTGGGCCTGCGGGTCGAGCAGTACTTC
CASSLLGLRVEQYF
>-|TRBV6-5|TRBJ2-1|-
TGTGCCAGCAGTTACTCCAGGGAATCCTACAATGAGCAGTTCTTC
CASSYSRESYNEQFF
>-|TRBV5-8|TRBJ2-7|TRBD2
TGTGCCAGCAGCGATTCCCGGGACTACGTCTACGAGCAGTACTTC
CASSDSRDYVYEQYF
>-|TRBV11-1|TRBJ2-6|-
TGTGCCAGCAGCACGGGGTCCGGGGCCAACGTCCTGACTTTC
CASSTGSGANVLTF
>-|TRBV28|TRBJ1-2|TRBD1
TGTGCCAGCAGTTCGGGACAGGGGAAAGGCTACACCTTC
CASSSGQGKGYTF
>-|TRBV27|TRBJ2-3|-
TGTGCCAGCAGCTCTCGGGGGTCCGGCACAGATACGCAGTATTTT
CASSSRGSGTDTQYF
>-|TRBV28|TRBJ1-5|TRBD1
TGTGCCAGCAGTCGGGACGGGACAGCCAACCGTAATCAGCCCCAGCATTTT
CASSRDGTANRNQPQHF
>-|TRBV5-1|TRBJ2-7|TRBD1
TGCGCCAGCAGCCCAGACGGGACAGGTAACGACGAGCAGTACTTC
CASSPDGTGNDEQYF
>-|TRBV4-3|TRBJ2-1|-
TGCGCCAGCAGCCAAGACGCCAGCTCCTACAATGAGCAGTTCTTC
CASSQDASSYNEQFF
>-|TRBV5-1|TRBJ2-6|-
TGCGCCAGCAGGGGGGACACTGGGGCCAACGTCCTGACTTTC
CASRGDTGANVLTF
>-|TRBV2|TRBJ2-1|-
TGTGCCAGCAGTGAACACGTGTCGGCCTACAATGAGCAGTTCTTC
CASSEHVSAYNEQFF
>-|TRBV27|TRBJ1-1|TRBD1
TGTGCCAGCAGTTTAGGGGGACAGGGGGCGCGTGCTGAAGCTTTCTTT
CASSLGGQGARAEAFF
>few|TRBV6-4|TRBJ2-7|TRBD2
TGTGCCAGCAGGGGGACTAGCGGATCCTACGAGCAGTACTTC
CASRGTSGSYEQYF
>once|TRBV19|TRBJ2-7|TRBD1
TGTGCCAGTAATGCCGGGACAGCGAGGCACGAGCAGTACTTC
CASNAGTARHEQYF
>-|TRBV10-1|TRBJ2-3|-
TGCGCCAGCAGTGAGATCCAGGGGAGCACAGATACGCAGTATTTT
CASSEIQGSTDTQYF
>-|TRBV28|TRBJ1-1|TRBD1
TGTGCCAGCAGAACCGGGACAGGGATGAACACTGAAGCTTTCTTT
CASRTGTGMNTEAFF
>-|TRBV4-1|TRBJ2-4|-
TGCGCCAGCAGCCAAGATAGAAACGTTTTTTCGGCCAAAAACATTCAGTACTTC
CASSQDRNVFSAKNIQYF
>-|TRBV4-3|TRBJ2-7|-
TGCGCCAGCAGCCAAGAATATGCTGTGGTCGGACTCCTATCCTACGAGCAGTACTTC
CASSQEYAVVGLLSYEQYF
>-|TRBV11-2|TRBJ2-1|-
TGTGCCAGCAGCTGGGGACTCGGCGGGGTCAATGAGCAGTTCTTC
CASSWGLGGVNEQFF
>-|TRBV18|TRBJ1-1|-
TGTGCCAGCTCAAGCGGGACATTGAACACTGAAGCTTTCTTT
CASSSGTLNTEAFF
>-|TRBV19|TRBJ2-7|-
TGTGCCAGTAGTATATCGGGGAGCTCCTACGAGCAGTACTTC
CASSISGSSYEQYF
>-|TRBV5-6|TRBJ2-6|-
TGTGCCAGCAGCTTATGGAGGGGATCTGGGGCCAACGTCCTGACTTTC
CASSLWRGSGANVLTF
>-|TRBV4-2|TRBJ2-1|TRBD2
TGTGCCAGCAGCCATGCGGGAGGGGGGTACAATGAGCAGTTCTTC
CASSHAGGGYNEQFF
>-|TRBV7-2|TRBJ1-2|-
TGTGCCAGCAGCTTAGATTCCGGGGAACGAGGCTACACCTTC
CASSLDSGERGYTF
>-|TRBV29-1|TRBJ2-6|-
TGCAGCGCAGATACTGGGGCCAACGTCCTGACTTTC
CSADTGANVLTF
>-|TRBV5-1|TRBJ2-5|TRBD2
TGCGCCAGCACCACAACGGGGGGGGCATCCCAGTACTTC
CASTTTGGASQYF